One and the same sample provided the 19 T cell receptor beta chains below, sequenced in a study of blood T cell repertoires in COVID-19 (dated by TCRdb to about 2020). The library was generated by the immunoSEQ multiplex PCR assay. The table was pulled from immuneACCESS by TCRdb, which kept in-frame rearrangements only. Such tables lose some clones; where checked, under half of the loss comes from unresolved V genes, and the rest has no known cause. Present in this sample are about 210,000 clones, 82% of which were seen just once. The ten largest clones capture less than 6% of the sample. Sequencing used peripheral blood. These receptors all come from a woman in her 70s with COVID-19, enrolled during active disease.

The rearrangement uses TRBV5-6 and TRBJ2-7, with no clear D. This CDR3 has 11 residues. The V end was cut by 3 bases, the J end by 3 bases, with 4 bases between. Germline loops: CDR1 SGHDT, CDR2 YYEEEE. The CDR3 nucleotides are TGTGCCAGCAGCTATAACTACGAGCAGTACTTC. This gives the protein CASSYNYEQYF.

The CDR3 nucleotides are TGTGCCAGCAGCCCAGGACAGGGGGCGCAAGCAGATACGCAGTATTTT. Amino acid sequence: CASSPGQGAQADTQYF. The chain combines TRBV11-3 with TRBJ2-3; the match to TRBD1 covers 11 bases. V lost 5 bases, J lost 4 bases, and 8 bases stayed unmatched. This CDR3 has 16 residues. The germline gives CDR1 SGHNT, CDR2 YENEEA. The variable domain in full, with the rest retrieved from reference TRBV11-3 and TRBJ2-3, is EAGVVQSPRYKIIEKKQPVAFWCNPISGHNTLYWYLQNLGQGPELLIRYENEEAVDDSQLPKDRFSAERLKGVDSTLKIQPAELGDSAVYLCASSPGQGAQADTQYFGPGTRLTVL.

This clone was seen once. This chain uses TRBV30 with TRBJ2-1, with TRBD2 identical over 11 bases. The germline V gene encodes CDR1 GTSNPN and CDR2 SVGIG (reference sequence). The J segment lost 7 bases and the V segment lost 0 bases, leaving 11 bases of the junction unmatched. The CDR3 consists of 17 residues. CDR3 loop: CAWSVLEPGLAVNEQFF. The CDR3 DNA reads as TGTGCCTGGAGTGTTCTTGAACCGGGACTAGCGGTAAATGAGCAGTTCTTC.

This rearrangement joins TRBV5-4 to TRBJ1-3; D perhaps matches TRBD1 (5 bases). The CDR3 has 17 residues. CDR1 is SGHNT and CDR2 is YYREEE in the germline V gene (reference sequence). V was cut by 2 bases and J by 0 bases, with 15 bases left in between. This CDR3 reads CASSFDVGAASGNTIYF. DNA for the CDR3: TGTGCCAGCAGCTTTGATGTTGGGGCCGCCTCTGGAAACACCATATATTTT.

The rearrangement uses TRBV5-4 and TRBJ2-7; tentative D call: TRBD2 (6 bases). Germline V CDR1 and CDR2: SGHNT, YYREEE (reference sequence). The CDR3 runs to 14 residues. With 5 bases removed from V and 6 bases from J, the gap between germline ends came to 18 bases. CDR3 nucleotide sequence: TGTGCCAGCAGATCGGGACTTCCCTCCGGCGAGCAGTACTTC. It translates to CASRSGLPSGEQYF.

This clone occurred a few times. J is TRBJ1-3 and V is TRBV4-1; tentatively, D is TRBD1 (5 bases). Germline values: CDR1 MGHRA, CDR2 YSYEKL. V was shortened by 3 bases and J by 7 bases, with 16 bases between the two germline ends. The CDR3 is 15 amino acids. This CDR3 is CASSQDRDLDNTIYF. The DNA for the CDR3 is TGCGCCAGCAGCCAGGACCGGGACTTGGACAACACCATATATTTT.

This clone was seen only once. The junction and the germline gene differ at one end; a read error may be behind it. The chain joins TRBV3-1 (or the pseudogene TRBV3-2) to TRBJ1-3, with TRBD1 matching 7 bases. Germline V lookup: CDR1 LGHDT, CDR2 YNNKEL (reference sequence). This CDR3 has 12 residues. The CDR3: CASSQDKGALDF. Written as DNA, the CDR3 is TGTGCCAGCAGCCAAGATAAGGGGGCTTTAGATTTT.

V usage is TRBV6-5 and J usage is TRBJ1-1, with D unresolved. The CDR3 runs to 15 residues. Germline V gene lookup returns CDR1 MNHEY and CDR2 SVGAGI. Between the trimmed V and J ends, which lost 4 bases and 4 bases, there was a span of 16 bases. The CDR3 DNA follows: TGTGCCAGCAGTTCGACCGGGTTGTTGGTCACTGAAGCTTTCTTT. This encodes CASSSTGLLVTEAFF.

The chain is built from TRBV28 and TRBJ1-6, with a weak D call TRBD1 (5 bases). The CDR3 length is 12 residues. Per the germline V gene, CDR1 is MDHEN and CDR2 is SYDVKM. V dropped 5 bases and J dropped 14 bases, with 13 bases sitting between them. The CDR3 is CASSQGSRTLHF. The CDR3 DNA sequence: TGTGCCAGCAGTCAGGGTTCCCGAACCCTCCACTTT.

This sequence joins TRBV12-3 or TRBV12-4 and TRBJ2-7, with D tentatively TRBD2 (6 bases). This CDR3 region has 12 residues. The V end was cut by 3 bases, the J end by 7 bases, with 10 bases between. CDR3 sequence: CASSFKGGEQYF. CDR3 DNA sequence: TGTGCCAGCAGTTTTAAGGGAGGAGAGCAGTACTTC.

The chain combines TRBV28 with TRBJ1-5; perhaps TRBD1 as D (6 bases). CDR3 length equals 14 residues. Germline V CDR1 and CDR2: MDHEN, SYDVKM. Deletions cut 6 bases from V and 3 bases from J, with 12 bases between. The CDR3, as DNA: TGTGCCAGCAGGCCCGGGACACACAATCAGCCCCAGCATTTT. As protein: CASRPGTHNQPQHF.

The rearrangement links TRBV2 to TRBJ2-3; 13 positions agree with TRBD2. Trimming at V came to 6 bases and at J to 13 bases, leaving 7 bases not matched to a gene. This CDR3 comprises 13 residues. The germline V gene encodes CDR1 SNHLY and CDR2 FYNNEI. CDR3 in amino acids: CASRTGTSGNEYF. DNA of the CDR3: TGTGCCAGCAGGACCGGGACTAGCGGGAATGAGTATTTT. The whole variable domain, remainder taken from reference TRBV2 and TRBJ2-3, is EPEVTQTPSHQVTQMGQEVILRCVPISNHLYFYWYRQILGQKVEFLVSFYNNEISEKSEIFDDQFSVERPDGSNFTLKIRSTKLEDSAMYFCASRTGTSGNEYFGPGTRLTVL.

This rearrangement joins TRBV28 to TRBJ2-7; perhaps TRBD2 as D (5 bases). V was trimmed by 6 bases and J by 2 bases, leaving 14 bases between them. The germline gives CDR1 MDHEN, CDR2 SYDVKM. The CDR3 runs to 14 residues. The CDR3 nucleotides are TGTGCCAGCAGCCCCGAGGGTCCGACCTACGAGCAGTACTTC. Translation: CASSPEGPTYEQYF.

For the CDR3, the DNA is TGTGCCAGCAGTTCAACCCCCCGGGTACTAGGCCCTCCCGGGGAGCTGTTTTTT. Encoded protein: CASSSTPRVLGPPGELFF. The chain recombines TRBV27 with TRBJ2-2, with a weak D call TRBD2 (5 bases). The germline V and J ends were trimmed by 4 bases and 6 bases, with 24 bases remaining between them. The CDR3 is 18 amino acids. The germline V gene encodes CDR1 MNHEY and CDR2 SMNVEV (reference sequence).

This rearrangement joins TRBV7-2 to TRBJ2-2, with 10 nucleotides matching TRBD2. The germline V gene encodes CDR1 SGHTA and CDR2 FQGNSA. This CDR3 contains 15 residues. The V and J ends lost 2 bases and 6 bases, in that order; junction bases with no gene match: 3. The CDR3, as DNA: TGTGCCAGCAGCTTACTAGCGGGAGTGGCCGGGGAGCTGTTTTTT. Translating gives CASSLLAGVAGELFF.

This sequence joins TRBV29-1 and TRBJ2-5, with a tentative D call TRBD2 (6 bases). The CDR3 has 12 amino acids. Per the germline V gene, CDR1 is SQVTM and CDR2 is ANQGSEA. V lost 7 bases and J 7 bases, leaving 16 bases between the germline ends. Here the CDR3 DNA reads TGCAGCGGGGGACCCCCAGCGGGGACCCAGTACTTC. Translated: CSGGPPAGTQYF.

J is TRBJ2-1 and V is TRBV5-4; 12 nucleotides align to TRBD2. This CDR3 spans 16 amino acids. Unmatched junction bases numbered 10, after V lost 4 bases and J lost 8 bases. Germline-derived CDR1 and CDR2 are SGHNT and YYREEE (reference sequence). The CDR3 coding sequence is TGTGCCAGCAGCCCTCCTAGCGGGAGGGCCCCGGATGAGCAGTTCTTC. This translates into CASSPPSGRAPDEQFF. Complete variable domain (other parts from reference TRBV5-4 and TRBJ2-1): ETGVTQSPTHLIKTRGQQVTLRCSSQSGHNTVSWYQQALGQGPQFIFQYYREEENGRGNFPPRFSGLQFPNYSSELNVNALELDDSALYLCASSPPSGRAPDEQFFGPGTRLTVL.

The V gene is TRBV27, the J gene TRBJ2-1; 14 bases agree with TRBD2. V lost 1 base to trimming and J lost 2 bases; unmatched junction nucleotides: 1. The CDR3 consists of 17 residues. Germline assignment: CDR1 MNHEY and CDR2 SMNVEV (reference sequence). CDR3 coding DNA: TGTGCCAGCAGTTTATGGACTAGCGGGAGGACCTACAATGAGCAGTTCTTC. It encodes CASSLWTSGRTYNEQFF.

The CDR3 DNA reads TGTGCCAGCAGTTTCTCAGCGGGAGGGTCCTACAATGAGCAGTTCTTC. Residues: CASSFSAGGSYNEQFF. V and J are TRBV28 and TRBJ2-1, with 10 bases fitting TRBD2. Germline CDR1 MDHEN, CDR2 SYDVKM. This CDR3 region has 16 residues. Trimming at V came to 3 bases and at J to 1 base, leaving 3 bases not matched to a gene. The complete variable domain, with remaining parts taken from reference TRBV28 and TRBJ2-1, reads DVKVTQSSRYLVKRTGEKVFLECVQDMDHENMFWYRQDPGLGLRLIYFSYDVKMKEKGDIPEGYSVSREKKERFSLILESASTNQTSMYLCASSFSAGGSYNEQFFGPGTRLTVL.